The rows below give T cell receptor beta chains drawn from one sample of a study of blood T cell repertoires in COVID-19. Clones were read by immunoSEQ multiplex PCR, and TCRdb kept only the in-frame ones, dropping some. This sample has 99,000 or so clones; 85% occur once, and the top ten carry more than 4%. Sample: peripheral blood. These receptor sequences come from a man aged 50 to 60 with acute or convalescent COVID-19. CDR3s include the opening cysteine and the closing phenylalanine or tryptophan. Each record gives: J gene, V gene, D gene, clone size, CDR3 protein, CDR3 DNA. D genes are given only for firm matches. Clone size, where shown, is once, few, many, or a class for clones that have expanded.

TRBJ2-1	TRBV24-1	TRBD1	NA	CATGTGGSYNEQFF	TGTGCCACCGGGACAGGGGGCTCCTACAATGAGCAGTTCTTC
TRBJ1-4	TRBV19	TRBD1	NA	CASSIRDRGWEKLFF	TGTGCCAGTAGTATACGGGACAGGGGTTGGGAAAAACTGTTTTTT
TRBJ1-6	TRBV6-1	NA	few	CASSDRELYNSPLHF	TGTGCCAGCAGTGACCGGGAGCTCTATAATTCACCCCTCCACTTT
TRBJ1-2	TRBV11-3	NA	NA	CASSLADSRVDF	TGTGCCAGCAGCTTAGCCGACAGTCGCGTTGACTTC
TRBJ1-2	TRBV10-3	TRBD1	NA	CAISAGTGANYGYTF	TGTGCCATCAGTGCCGGGACAGGGGCGAACTATGGCTACACCTTC
TRBJ2-7	TRBV7-6	TRBD2	NA	CASSLLAGASAFSEQYF	TGTGCCAGCAGCTTACTAGCGGGAGCGTCCGCCTTTAGCGAGCAGTACTTC
TRBJ2-7	TRBV9	NA	NA	CASSHGRRDLGEQYF	TGTGCCAGCAGCCATGGGCGGCGGGACCTTGGGGAGCAGTACTTC
TRBJ1-1	TRBV27	NA	once	CASRAWGGRGTEAFF	TGTGCCAGCAGGGCATGGGGAGGGAGGGGCACTGAAGCTTTCTTT
TRBJ1-2	TRBV19	TRBD1	NA	CASSVRDRGRNGYTF	TGTGCCAGTAGTGTGAGAGACAGGGGAAGGAATGGCTACACCTTC
TRBJ2-1	TRBV25-1	TRBD2	NA	CASSEYGPGGGAEQFF	TGTGCCAGCAGTGAATACGGACCGGGAGGCGGAGCTGAGCAGTTCTTC
TRBJ1-2	TRBV9	TRBD1	NA	CASSVVETGNGYTF	TGTGCCAGCAGCGTTGTTGAGACAGGGAATGGCTACACCTTC
TRBJ1-1	TRBV30	NA	NA	CAWSVLSDSIPHTEAFF	TGTGCCTGGAGTGTACTTTCGGACAGTATCCCCCACACTGAAGCTTTCTTT
TRBJ2-7	TRBV30	TRBD2	NA	CACQTGTSGSEQYF	TGTGCCTGTCAAACCGGGACTAGCGGGTCCGAGCAGTACTTC
TRBJ1-5	TRBV28	TRBD1	NA	CASRSGTASNQPQHF	TGTGCCAGCAGATCGGGGACAGCTAGCAATCAGCCCCAGCATTTT
TRBJ2-1	TRBV6-4	TRBD1	NA	CASSDEGAPPYNEQFF	TGTGCCAGCAGTGACGAGGGGGCCCCACCCTACAATGAGCAGTTCTTC
TRBJ1-3	TRBV10-3	NA	once	CAISPNSGNTIYF	TGTGCCATCAGTCCTAACTCTGGAAACACCATATATTTT
TRBJ2-5	TRBV13	TRBD1	once	CASSSQGETQYF	TGTGCCAGCAGCTCACAGGGGGAGACCCAGTACTTC
TRBJ1-2	TRBV7-2	NA	NA	CASSRVGGYGYTF	TGTGCCAGCAGCCGAGTCGGGGGCTATGGCTACACCTTC
TRBJ1-1	TRBV11-2	NA	NA	CASSLGAGIAEAFF	TGTGCCAGCAGCTTAGGGGCCGGAATAGCTGAAGCTTTCTTT
TRBJ2-5	TRBV2	TRBD1	few	CASSGTDQETQYF	TGTGCCAGTTCCGGGACAGACCAAGAGACCCAGTACTTC
TRBJ2-5	TRBV7-9	TRBD1	NA	CASSGTGQETQYF	TGTGCCAGCAGCGGGACAGGGCAAGAGACCCAGTACTTC
TRBJ2-1	TRBV12-1	NA	NA	CASSSRGGAANEQFF	TGTGCCAGCAGCTCCCGCGGGGGGGCGGCCAATGAGCAGTTCTTC